The clone carrying this T cell receptor (beta chain) was detected only a few times. The antigen is undetermined. These data belong to a study of CD8+ T cells in alopecia areata. TCR sequencing used cDNA made by reverse transcription of extracted RNA. Assay: immunoSEQ multiplex PCR; the TCRdb copy retains only in-frame clones and omits some. The table lists 70,000 to 95,000 clones, 51% of them singletons. A FACSAria was used to sort CD4+ and CD8+ T cells. These cells came from PBMCs. The J segment lost 5 bases and the V segment lost 6 bases, leaving 6 bases of the junction unmatched. Per the germline V gene, CDR1 is SQVTM and CDR2 is ANQGSEA. This CDR3 contains 15 residues. Notes on the study in general: Researchers reported that TCR sharing among patients proved less clear than in mice, possibly HLA-linked. Higher clonality than in normal scalp was seen in lesional scalp, especially alopecia totalis/universalis.

The chain recombines TRBV29-1 with TRBJ2-1; 14 bases line up with TRBD2. This sequence originates from a human donor with alopecia areata. Sequenced material: NKG2D-high CD8+ T cells sorted from blood. CDR3 sequence reads: CSVEGLAGDNNEQFF. CDR3 DNA: TGCAGCGTCGAGGGACTAGCGGGAGATAACAATGAGCAGTTCTTC.